This section outlines one TCR beta chain sequence together with its context. Germline V lookup: CDR1 SGDLS, CDR2 YYNGEE. Trimming pared 2 bases from V and 9 bases from J, leaving 9 bases between. CDR3 length: 12 residues. With survey level as its setting, the immunoSEQ assay was v3.0. The method was immunoSEQ multiplex PCR; TCRdb's version includes in-frame clones alone and lacks a portion of them. The sample carries about 36,000 clones, about 80% recorded once. The data originate from a study of long-term antiretroviral therapy in people with HIV. This clonotype originated in a young man with HIV. The chain links TRBV9 to TRBJ2-1, with D possibly TRBD1 on 6 matching bases. Sequences were derived from unsorted PBMCs, sampled 0.6 years after starting antiretroviral therapy. CDR3 protein: CASSVSRGEQFF. DNA for the CDR3: TGTGCCAGCAGCGTCTCCAGGGGTGAGCAGTTCTTC.